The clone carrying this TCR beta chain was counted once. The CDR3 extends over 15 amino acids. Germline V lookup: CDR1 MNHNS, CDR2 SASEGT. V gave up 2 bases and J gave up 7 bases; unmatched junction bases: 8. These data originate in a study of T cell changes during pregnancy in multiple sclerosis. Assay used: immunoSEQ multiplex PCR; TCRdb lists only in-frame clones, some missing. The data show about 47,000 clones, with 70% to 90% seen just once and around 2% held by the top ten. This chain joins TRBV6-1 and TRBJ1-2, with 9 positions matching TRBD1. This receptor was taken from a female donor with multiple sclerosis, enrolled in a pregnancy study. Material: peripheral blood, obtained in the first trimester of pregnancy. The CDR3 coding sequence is TGTGCCAGCAGTGAAACATTAACAGGGGGCTTTGGCTACACCTTC. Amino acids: CASSETLTGGFGYTF.